Described below is a single T cell receptor beta chain sequence and its context. This table comes from immunoSEQ multiplex PCR, and its TCRdb copy is limited to in-frame clones, with some not included. Of about 120,000 clones in the sample, roughly 95% were seen once. The data stem from a study of control samples from healthy donors and cancer patients. Trimming stripped 4 bases from V and 5 bases from J, with 10 bases between. The length of the CDR3 is 13 residues. Per germline, CDR1 SGHTA and CDR2 FQGNSA. This sequence was found in a man aged 25 to 40 in good health. Sequencing was carried out using blood. The V gene is TRBV7-2, the J gene TRBJ2-3; D call uncertain. The CDR3 here is CASSSLPGDTQYF. CDR3 nucleotides: TGTGCCAGCAGCTCCCTTCCCGGAGATACGCAGTATTTT.